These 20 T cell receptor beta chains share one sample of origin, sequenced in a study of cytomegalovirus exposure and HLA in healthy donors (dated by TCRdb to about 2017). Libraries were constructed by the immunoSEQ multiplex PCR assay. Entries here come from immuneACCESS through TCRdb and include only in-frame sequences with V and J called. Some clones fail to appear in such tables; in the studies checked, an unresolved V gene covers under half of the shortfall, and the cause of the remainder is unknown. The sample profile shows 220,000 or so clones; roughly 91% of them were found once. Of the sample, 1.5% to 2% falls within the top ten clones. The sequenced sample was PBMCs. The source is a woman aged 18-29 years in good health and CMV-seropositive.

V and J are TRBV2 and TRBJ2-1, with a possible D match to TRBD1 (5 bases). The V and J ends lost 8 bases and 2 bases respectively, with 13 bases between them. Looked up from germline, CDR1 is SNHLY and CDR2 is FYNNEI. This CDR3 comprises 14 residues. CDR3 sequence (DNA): TGTGCCAGCCCCGCCCCGGACACCTACAATGAGCAGTTCTTC. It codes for CASPAPDTYNEQFF.

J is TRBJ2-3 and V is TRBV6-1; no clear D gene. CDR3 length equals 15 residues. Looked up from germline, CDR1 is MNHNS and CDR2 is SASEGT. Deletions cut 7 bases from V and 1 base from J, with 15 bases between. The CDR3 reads CASTAVGARTDTQYF. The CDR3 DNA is TGTGCCAGCACCGCGGTAGGCGCACGCACAGATACGCAGTATTTT.

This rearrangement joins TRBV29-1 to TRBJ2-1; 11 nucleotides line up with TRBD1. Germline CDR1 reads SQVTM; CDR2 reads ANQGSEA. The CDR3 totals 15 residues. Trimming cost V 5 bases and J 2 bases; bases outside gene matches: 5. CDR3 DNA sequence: TGCAGCGTTAGCGGGACAGGGGGACCCTACAATGAGCAGTTCTTC. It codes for CSVSGTGGPYNEQFF.

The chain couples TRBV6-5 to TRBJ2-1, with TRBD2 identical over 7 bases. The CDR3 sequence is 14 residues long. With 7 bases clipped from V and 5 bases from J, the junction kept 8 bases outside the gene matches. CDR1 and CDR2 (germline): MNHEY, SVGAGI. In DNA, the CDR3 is TGTGCCAGCACCCAAGCGGGGCAACACAATGAGCAGTTCTTC. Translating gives CASTQAGQHNEQFF.

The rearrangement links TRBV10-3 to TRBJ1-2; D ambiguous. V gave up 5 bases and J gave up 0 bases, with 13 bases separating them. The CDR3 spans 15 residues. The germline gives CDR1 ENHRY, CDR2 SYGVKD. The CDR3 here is CAISQTVAANYGYTF. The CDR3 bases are TGTGCCATCAGTCAGACGGTGGCGGCTAACTATGGCTACACCTTC.

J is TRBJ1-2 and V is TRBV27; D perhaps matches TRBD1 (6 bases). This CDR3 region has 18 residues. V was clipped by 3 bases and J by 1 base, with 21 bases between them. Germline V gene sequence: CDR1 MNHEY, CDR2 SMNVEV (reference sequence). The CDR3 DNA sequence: TGTGCCAGCAGTTTTCGGGGGGCGCAGGATGGAGTTAACTATGGCTACACCTTC. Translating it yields CASSFRGAQDGVNYGYTF.

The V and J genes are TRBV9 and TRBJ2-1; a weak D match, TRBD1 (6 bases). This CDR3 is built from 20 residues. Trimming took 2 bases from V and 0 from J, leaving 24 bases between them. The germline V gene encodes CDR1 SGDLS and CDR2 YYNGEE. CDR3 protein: CASSVRDTASDDLSYNEQFF. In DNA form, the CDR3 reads TGTGCCAGCAGCGTCCGGGACACGGCATCCGATGACCTCTCCTACAATGAGCAGTTCTTC.

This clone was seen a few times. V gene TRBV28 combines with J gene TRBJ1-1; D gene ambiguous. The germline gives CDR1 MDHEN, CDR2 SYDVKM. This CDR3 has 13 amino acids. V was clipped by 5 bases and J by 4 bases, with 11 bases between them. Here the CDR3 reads CASSILVGTEAFF. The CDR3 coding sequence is TGTGCCAGCAGTATCCTGGTCGGCACTGAAGCTTTCTTT.

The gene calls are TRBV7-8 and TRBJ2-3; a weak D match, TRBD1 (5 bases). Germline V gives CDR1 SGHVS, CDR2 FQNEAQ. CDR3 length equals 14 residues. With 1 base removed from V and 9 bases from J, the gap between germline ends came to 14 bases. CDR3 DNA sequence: TGTGCCAGCAGCTTAGTCCCTGCAGGGCTGACGCAGTATTTT. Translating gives CASSLVPAGLTQYF.

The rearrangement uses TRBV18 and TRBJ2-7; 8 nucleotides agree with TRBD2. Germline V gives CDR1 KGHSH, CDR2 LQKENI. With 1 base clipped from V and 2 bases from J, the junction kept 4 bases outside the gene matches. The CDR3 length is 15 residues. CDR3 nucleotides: TGTGCCAGCTCACCACGTAGCGGGAACACCTACGAGCAGTACTTC. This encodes CASSPRSGNTYEQYF.

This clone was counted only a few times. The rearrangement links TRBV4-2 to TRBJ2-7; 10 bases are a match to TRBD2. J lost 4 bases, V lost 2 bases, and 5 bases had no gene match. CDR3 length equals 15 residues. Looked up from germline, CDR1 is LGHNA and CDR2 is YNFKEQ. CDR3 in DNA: TGTGCCAGCAGCCAACGCAGCGGGAGGGAGTACGAGCAGTACTTC. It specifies CASSQRSGREYEQYF.

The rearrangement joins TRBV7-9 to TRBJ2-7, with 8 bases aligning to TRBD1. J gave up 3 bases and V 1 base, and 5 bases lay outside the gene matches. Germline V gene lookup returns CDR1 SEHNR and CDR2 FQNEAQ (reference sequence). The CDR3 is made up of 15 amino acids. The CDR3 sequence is CASSLGQGRFYEQYF. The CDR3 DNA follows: TGTGCCAGCAGCTTAGGACAGGGGAGGTTCTACGAGCAGTACTTC.

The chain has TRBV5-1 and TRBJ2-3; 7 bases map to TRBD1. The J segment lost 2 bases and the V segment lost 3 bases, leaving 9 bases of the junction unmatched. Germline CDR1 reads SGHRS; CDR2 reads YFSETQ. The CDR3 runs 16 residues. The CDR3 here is CASSSLDRVPTDTQYF. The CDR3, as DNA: TGCGCCAGCAGCTCTTTAGACAGGGTCCCCACAGATACGCAGTATTTT.

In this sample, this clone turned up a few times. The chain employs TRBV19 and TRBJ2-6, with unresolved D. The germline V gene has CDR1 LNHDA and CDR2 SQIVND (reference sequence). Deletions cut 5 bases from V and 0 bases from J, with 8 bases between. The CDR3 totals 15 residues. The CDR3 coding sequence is TGTGCCAGTAGTCCTGTTAACTCTGGGGCCAACGTCCTGACTTTC. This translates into CASSPVNSGANVLTF.

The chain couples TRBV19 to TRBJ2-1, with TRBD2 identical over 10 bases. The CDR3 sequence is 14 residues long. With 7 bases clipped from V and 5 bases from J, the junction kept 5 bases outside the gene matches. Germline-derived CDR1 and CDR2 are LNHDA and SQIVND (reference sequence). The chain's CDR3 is CASNLGLANNEQFF. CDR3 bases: TGTGCCAGTAATCTGGGACTAGCGAACAATGAGCAGTTCTTC.

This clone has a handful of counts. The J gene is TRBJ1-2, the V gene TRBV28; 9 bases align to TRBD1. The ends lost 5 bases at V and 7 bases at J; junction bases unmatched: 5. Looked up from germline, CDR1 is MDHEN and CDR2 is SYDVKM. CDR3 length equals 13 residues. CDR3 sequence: CASSPQGAPGYTF. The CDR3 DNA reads TGTGCCAGCAGTCCACAGGGGGCGCCTGGCTACACCTTC.

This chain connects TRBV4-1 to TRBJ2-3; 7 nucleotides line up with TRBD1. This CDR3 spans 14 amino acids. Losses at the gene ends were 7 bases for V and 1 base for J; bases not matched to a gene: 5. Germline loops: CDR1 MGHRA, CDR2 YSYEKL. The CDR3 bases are TGCGCCAGCAAACAGGGGCAAGGCACAGATACGCAGTATTTT. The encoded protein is CASKQGQGTDTQYF.

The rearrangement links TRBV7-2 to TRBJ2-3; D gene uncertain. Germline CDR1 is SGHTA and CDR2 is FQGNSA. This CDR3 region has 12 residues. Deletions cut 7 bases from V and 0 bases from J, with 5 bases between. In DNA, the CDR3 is TGTGCCAGCACCACTAGCACAGATACGCAGTATTTT. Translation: CASTTSTDTQYF.

CDR3 sequence reads: CASSSSAGGGTEAFF. The CDR3, as DNA: TGTGCCAGCAGCTCAAGCGCGGGGGGAGGAACTGAAGCTTTCTTT. The chain is built from TRBV11-1 and TRBJ1-1, with D perhaps matching TRBD1 (5 bases). The V end lost 4 bases, the J end lost 5 bases, and 17 bases lay between the germline ends. The CDR3 is made up of 15 amino acids. Germline-derived CDR1 and CDR2 are SGHAT and FQDESV (reference sequence).

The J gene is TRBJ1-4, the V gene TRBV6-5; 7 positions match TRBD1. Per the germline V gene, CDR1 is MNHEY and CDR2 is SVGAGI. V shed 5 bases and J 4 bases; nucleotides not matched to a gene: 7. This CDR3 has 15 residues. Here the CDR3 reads CASSALTGINEKLFF. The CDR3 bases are TGTGCCAGCAGTGCCCTGACAGGGATTAATGAAAAACTGTTTTTT.